The 30 T cell receptor beta chains listed next were all sequenced from one sample in a study of cytomegalovirus exposure and HLA in healthy donors (dated by TCRdb to the late 2010s). The protocol used for the library was the immunoSEQ multiplex PCR assay. The multiplex PCR relied on a mix of 60 forward primers for TCR Vbeta segments and 13 reverse primers for TCR Jbeta segments. The source is immuneACCESS, and TCRdb retained only in-frame sequences with V and J called. Part of the clones is not carried over; for the studies checked, unresolved V genes explain less than half of this, and the remainder is unexplained. For this sample there are 150,000 to 200,000 clones; roughly 81% appear just once. The ten largest clones capture approximately 13% of the sample. Sequencing input: PBMCs. Receptors originate from a woman between 50 and 59 years old in good health and CMV-seronegative.

This chain links TRBV9 with TRBJ2-7; 7 bases map to TRBD1. Germline lookup yields CDR1 SGDLS and CDR2 YYNGEE. The CDR3 sequence is 16 residues long. With V trimmed by 4 bases and J by 0 bases, 10 bases remained unmatched. The DNA of the CDR3 is TGTGCCAGCAGCCCCAGGGGTGAGGGGGCCTCCTACGAGCAGTACTTC. Residues: CASSPRGEGASYEQYF.

This clone appeared once. The chain recombines TRBV19 with TRBJ2-5; tentatively, D is TRBD1 (6 bases). The J call is doubtful: the DNA matches TRBJ2-7 better. The CDR3 length is 13 residues. Germline V gives CDR1 LNHDA, CDR2 SQIVND (reference sequence). The CDR3 reads CASSMDRTYEQYF. For the CDR3, the DNA is TGTGCCAGTAGTATGGACAGAACCTACGAGCAGTACTTC.

The chain recombines TRBV2 with TRBJ2-7; unclear D gene. CDR3 length equals 12 residues. Looked up from germline, CDR1 is SNHLY and CDR2 is FYNNEI. Trimming cost V 8 bases and J 3 bases, with 11 bases left between them. The CDR3 sequence: CASRRDNYEQYF. CDR3 bases: TGTGCCAGCCGCCGAGATAACTACGAGCAGTACTTC.

The CDR3 DNA reads as TGTGCCAGCAGCGGCCCGCGGACAGGGGTGACTGAAGCTTTCTTT. Encoded protein: CASSGPRTGVTEAFF. This chain connects TRBV13 to TRBJ1-1; TRBD1 aligns across 9 bases. V lost 5 bases, J lost 5 bases, and 9 bases stayed unmatched. CDR1 is PRHDT and CDR2 is FYEKMQ in the germline V gene (reference sequence). This CDR3 is built from 15 residues. Filled out from reference TRBV13 and TRBJ1-1, the complete variable domain reads AAGVIQSPRHLIKEKRETATLKCYPIPRHDTVYWYQQGPGQDPQFLISFYEKMQSDKGSIPDRFSAQQFSDYHSELNMSSLELGDSALYFCASSGPRTGVTEAFFGQGTRLTVV.

The rearrangement joins TRBV4-2 to TRBJ2-7, with 7 bases fitting TRBD1. This CDR3 is built from 16 residues. V was pared by 4 bases and J by 1 base, with 10 bases of the junction left unmatched. CDR1 is LGHNA and CDR2 is YNFKEQ in the germline V gene. In DNA form, the CDR3 reads TGTGCCAGCAGCCCCTTCCCACAGGGGAAATCCTACGAGCAGTACTTC. It yields the protein CASSPFPQGKSYEQYF.

This rearrangement joins TRBV4-2 to TRBJ2-1; no clear D. The CDR3 runs to 16 residues. Germline V gene data show CDR1 as LGHNA and CDR2 as YNFKEQ. V was shortened by 0 bases and J by 0 bases, with 9 bases between the two germline ends. The CDR3 reads CASSQDITNSYNEQFF. Here the CDR3 DNA reads TGTGCCAGCAGCCAAGATATCACTAACTCCTACAATGAGCAGTTCTTC.

The J gene is TRBJ1-2, the V gene TRBV28, with 7 bases aligning to TRBD1. V was clipped by 5 bases and J by 4 bases; unmatched bases: 19. CDR1 is MDHEN and CDR2 is SYDVKM in the germline V gene. The length of the CDR3 is 18 residues. CDR3 nucleotide sequence: TGTGCCAGCAGTGTCCCCTTATACAGGGGAGGAGGCGTCTATGGCTACACCTTC. This encodes CASSVPLYRGGGVYGYTF.

V gene TRBV2 combines with J gene TRBJ2-3; TRBD2 aligns across 14 bases. CDR1 and CDR2 (germline): SNHLY, FYNNEI. The CDR3 sequence is 17 residues long. V trimming: 8 bases; J trimming: 4 bases; junction bases outside the gene matches: 11. Written as DNA, the CDR3 is TGTGCCAGCCCCGGGACTAGCGGGGGCAATTCTGCAGATACGCAGTATTTT. It specifies CASPGTSGGNSADTQYF. Supplemented by reference TRBV2 and TRBJ2-3, the full variable domain reads EPEVTQTPSHQVTQMGQEVILRCVPISNHLYFYWYRQILGQKVEFLVSFYNNEISEKSEIFDDQFSVERPDGSNFTLKIRSTKLEDSAMYFCASPGTSGGNSADTQYFGPGTRLTVL.

The rearrangement joins TRBV28 to TRBJ2-7, with TRBD2 matching 8 bases. The V and J ends lost 4 bases and 6 bases, in that order; junction bases with no gene match: 20. The germline gives CDR1 MDHEN, CDR2 SYDVKM. The CDR3 length is 18 residues. CDR3 protein: CASSSTDGTGTRRSEQYF. CDR3 DNA: TGTGCCAGCAGTTCGACCGACGGGACCGGGACTAGACGGTCCGAGCAGTACTTC.

This chain joins TRBV5-6 and TRBJ2-5; tentative D call: TRBD1 (6 bases). Trimming stripped 3 bases from V and 2 bases from J, with 14 bases between. In germline, CDR1 is SGHDT, CDR2 YYEEEE. This CDR3 has 15 amino acids. The CDR3 spells CASSSGTGLQETQYF. The CDR3 DNA sequence: TGTGCCAGCAGCTCCGGAACAGGGTTACAAGAGACCCAGTACTTC.

J is TRBJ2-7 and V is TRBV5-1, with 8 bases matching TRBD1. This CDR3 is 15 amino acids long. Germline values: CDR1 SGHRS, CDR2 YFSETQ. Germline trimming cut 0 bases from V and 3 bases from J; bases unmatched to any gene: 5. The CDR3 sequence is CASSLANGQGYEQYF. Here the CDR3 DNA reads TGCGCCAGCAGCTTGGCCAACGGACAGGGCTACGAGCAGTACTTC.

This clone was picked up a small number of times. J is TRBJ1-5 and V is TRBV4-3; tentatively, D is TRBD1 (5 bases). Between the trimmed V and J ends, which lost 0 bases and 4 bases, there was a span of 10 bases. CDR1 is LGHNA, CDR2 YSLEER, per germline. The CDR3 has 15 amino acids. CDR3 in DNA: TGCGCCAGCAGCCAAGATATCAGGGCTAATCAGCCCCAGCATTTT. It is translated as CASSQDIRANQPQHF.

This clone was seen only once. The chain uses TRBV19 and TRBJ1-5, with 10 nucleotides matching TRBD1. The junction had 1 base not matched to a gene; V was cut back by 3 bases and J by 5 bases. In germline, CDR1 is LNHDA, CDR2 SQIVND (reference sequence). This CDR3 has 14 residues. The CDR3 loop is CASSMTGGYQPQHF. The CDR3, as DNA: TGTGCCAGTAGTATGACAGGGGGCTATCAGCCCCAGCATTTT. Supplemented by reference TRBV19 and TRBJ1-5, the full variable domain reads DGGITQSPKYLFRKEGQNVTLSCEQNLNHDAMYWYRQDPGQGLRLIYYSQIVNDFQKGDIAEGYSVSREKKESFPLTVTSAQKNPTAFYLCASSMTGGYQPQHFGDGTRLSIL.

The V gene is TRBV6-6, the J gene TRBJ1-3, with D possibly matching TRBD1 (6 bases). Trimming took 4 bases from V and 4 from J, leaving 17 bases between them. The germline gives CDR1 MNHNY, CDR2 SVGAGI (reference sequence). The CDR3 spans 16 residues. DNA for the CDR3: TGTGCCAGCAGTTCTCCACTGGGGGCTGGGGGAAACACCATATATTTT. Translation gives CASSSPLGAGGNTIYF.

To note about this clone: This same CDR3 is encoded by further DNA sequences in the sample. This chain connects TRBV7-7 to TRBJ2-7, with D maybe TRBD2 (7 bases). V was clipped by 1 base and J by 3 bases, with 13 bases between them. The CDR3 spans 15 residues. Germline V gene data show CDR1 as SSHAT and CDR2 as FNYEAQ (reference sequence). The CDR3 DNA reads as TGTGCCAGCAGCTTAGGGGAGGGACACAACTACGAGCAGTACTTC. Its protein is CASSLGEGHNYEQYF.

The V gene is TRBV6-1, the J gene TRBJ1-6; 7 bases fit TRBD1. The J segment lost 8 bases and the V segment lost 7 bases, leaving 11 bases of the junction unmatched. There are 15 residues in the CDR3. The germline V gene has CDR1 MNHNS and CDR2 SASEGT. CDR3: CASNQIGGMHSPLHF. The CDR3, as DNA: TGTGCCAGCAATCAAATAGGGGGCATGCATTCACCCCTCCACTTT.

CDR3 protein: CASSARDRDTEAFF. In DNA, the CDR3 is TGTGCCAGCAGCGCCCGGGACAGGGACACTGAAGCTTTCTTT. The chain joins TRBV9 to TRBJ1-1; 9 bases match TRBD1. The V gene end was trimmed by 3 bases and the J gene end by 3 bases; junction bases not matched to a gene: 3. CDR3 length: 14 amino acids. Germline loops: CDR1 SGDLS, CDR2 YYNGEE.

V usage is TRBV18 and J usage is TRBJ2-5; maybe TRBD1 (5 bases). The V and J ends lost 3 bases and 4 bases respectively, with 15 bases between them. CDR3 size: 15 residues. Germline assignment: CDR1 KGHSH and CDR2 LQKENI. The CDR3 region has the DNA TGTGCCAGCTCACCCCCATTCGGGCAGGGAGAGACCCAGTACTTC. This translates into CASSPPFGQGETQYF. The full variable domain, rest sourced from reference TRBV18 and TRBJ2-5, is NAGVMQNPRHLVRRRGQEARLRCSPMKGHSHVYWYRQLPEEGLKFMVYLQKENIIDESGMPKERFSAEFPKEGPSILRIQQVVRGDSAAYFCASSPPFGQGETQYFGPGTRLLVL.

The chain combines TRBV2 with TRBJ2-5; D not certain. CDR1 and CDR2 (germline): SNHLY, FYNNEI. Between the trimmed V and J ends, which lost 6 bases and 9 bases, there was a span of 11 bases. The CDR3 contains 11 residues. The CDR3 DNA sequence: TGTGCCAGCAGGGTCAAACGGGCCCAGTACTTC. The encoded protein is CASRVKRAQYF.

The chain links TRBV27 to TRBJ2-2, with D possibly TRBD2 on 6 matching bases. Germline assignment: CDR1 MNHEY and CDR2 SMNVEV (reference sequence). The CDR3 contains 13 residues. The germline V and J ends were trimmed by 1 base and 6 bases, with 6 bases remaining between them. CDR3 residues: CASSLWGAGELFF. CDR3 DNA: TGTGCCAGCAGTTTATGGGGGGCCGGGGAGCTGTTTTTT.

This clone was detected only a few times. The sample carries other DNA sequences with the same CDR3. The V call is TRBV7-3, the J call TRBJ1-1; perhaps TRBD1 as D (5 bases). Trimming cost V 4 bases and J 1 base, with 7 bases left between them. Germline values: CDR1 SGHTA, CDR2 FQGTGA. The CDR3 has 13 amino acids. CDR3 in DNA: TGTGCCAGCAGCTCCCAGGGGAACACTGAAGCTTTCTTT. It specifies CASSSQGNTEAFF. The variable domain in full, with the rest retrieved from reference TRBV7-3 and TRBJ1-1, is GAGVSQTPSNKVTEKGKYVELRCDPISGHTALYWYRQSLGQGPEFLIYFQGTGAADDSGLPNDRFFAVRPEGSVSTLKIQRTERGDSAVYLCASSSQGNTEAFFGQGTRLTVV.

The chain combines TRBV4-3 with TRBJ2-6, with a weak D call TRBD2 (5 bases). The V gene's germline CDR1 is LGHNA and CDR2 YSLEER. The CDR3 totals 18 residues. Trimming pared 1 base from V and 0 bases from J, leaving 13 bases between. In DNA form, the CDR3 reads TGCGCCAGCAGCCAAGGACAAGAGGGTAGCTCTGGGGCCAACGTCCTGACTTTC. It is translated as CASSQGQEGSSGANVLTF.

V gene TRBV5-1 combines with J gene TRBJ1-2, with 7 positions matching TRBD1. After removal of 4 bases from V and 2 bases from J, the junction contained 8 bases not matched to a gene. From germline, CDR1 is SGHRS and CDR2 YFSETQ. The CDR3 has 15 residues. The CDR3 protein is CASSPRGTDNYGYTF. As DNA, the CDR3 is TGCGCCAGCAGCCCGAGGGGGACAGACAACTATGGCTACACCTTC.

CDR3 region: CSGSGTGAPNTEAFF. The CDR3 coding sequence is TGCAGCGGCAGTGGGACAGGGGCCCCGAACACTGAAGCTTTCTTT. The chain has TRBV29-1 and TRBJ1-1, with 10 positions matching TRBD1. CDR1 is SQVTM, CDR2 ANQGSEA, per germline. V gave up 7 bases and J gave up 1 base; unmatched junction bases: 9. The CDR3 loop spans 15 amino acids.

J is TRBJ2-7 and V is TRBV11-3, with D tentatively TRBD1 (5 bases). The germline V gene encodes CDR1 SGHNT and CDR2 YENEEA. V shed 0 bases and J shed 3 bases, with 6 bases lying between them. The CDR3 length is 13 residues. CDR3 bases: TGTGCCAGCAGCTTAGACAGGGACTACGAGCAGTACTTC. Translating it yields CASSLDRDYEQYF.

The chain combines TRBV19 with TRBJ1-2, with TRBD1 identical over 9 bases. The germline V gene encodes CDR1 LNHDA and CDR2 SQIVND (reference sequence). The CDR3 sequence is 14 residues long. Unmatched junction bases numbered 7, after V lost 4 bases and J lost 7 bases. CDR3 sequence (DNA): TGTGCCAGTAGTAGGCCGGGACAGGGATCTGGCTACACCTTC. It is translated as CASSRPGQGSGYTF. Using reference TRBV19 and TRBJ1-2 for the parts outside the CDR3, the full variable domain is DGGITQSPKYLFRKEGQNVTLSCEQNLNHDAMYWYRQDPGQGLRLIYYSQIVNDFQKGDIAEGYSVSREKKESFPLTVTSAQKNPTAFYLCASSRPGQGSGYTFGSGTRLTVV.

CDR3 DNA: TGTGCCAGCAGCAATCTGGGGGGGGCCTATGGCTACACCTTC. Protein sequence: CASSNLGGAYGYTF. This chain connects TRBV13 to TRBJ1-2; possibly TRBD1 for D (6 bases). The CDR3 consists of 14 residues. Germline CDR1 PRHDT, CDR2 FYEKMQ (reference sequence). Trimming shortened V by 5 bases and J by 4 bases, and 14 bases separated the two germline ends.

This clone was observed a handful of times. This chain uses TRBV5-5 with TRBJ2-5, with unresolved D. V was pared by 4 bases and J by 6 bases, with 4 bases between. The CDR3 totals 10 residues. The germline V gene has CDR1 SGHKS and CDR2 YYEKEE (reference sequence). In nucleotides, the CDR3 is TGTGCCAGCAGCCTCCAGACCCAGTACTTC. Residues: CASSLQTQYF.

This chain connects TRBV4-2 to TRBJ1-5; TRBD1 agrees at 7 bases. J was trimmed by 2 bases and V by 4 bases; bases with no gene match: 8. Germline V gene lookup returns CDR1 LGHNA and CDR2 YNFKEQ. The CDR3 contains 16 residues. This chain's CDR3 is CASSRETGAGNQPQHF. Here the CDR3 DNA reads TGTGCCAGCAGCCGAGAAACAGGGGCGGGCAATCAGCCCCAGCATTTT.

V gene TRBV9 combines with J gene TRBJ2-3; 8 bases fit TRBD1. The V gene's germline CDR1 is SGDLS and CDR2 YYNGEE. The CDR3 is 15 amino acids. V was clipped by 4 bases and J by 0 bases; unmatched bases: 4. CDR3 coding DNA: TGTGCCAGCAGCCTTTGGGACAGGAGCACAGATACGCAGTATTTT. As protein: CASSLWDRSTDTQYF.